This T cell receptor (beta chain) was sequenced during a study of T-cell reconstitution after alpha-beta-depleted transplantation in children. Study findings and constraints: The origin of alpha-beta T cells about two months after transplant was reportedly several hundred expanded graft clones.

This clonotype was observed many times. Its specificity is unknown. Trimming left V 3 bases short and J 0 bases short, with 9 bases between. The CDR3 sequence is 14 residues long. Looked up from germline, CDR1 is MDHEN and CDR2 is SYDVKM. Unique molecular identifiers featured in how the TCRbeta library was prepared. TCRdb re-analysed the PCR reads in MiXCR, keeping a single row per CDR3 protein. This sample carries 450,000 to 600,000 distinct CDR3 sequences, 10% to 15% of them seen once, and the ten largest clones take around 2%. The chain links TRBV28 to TRBJ2-7, with TRBD1 as a possible D gene (6 bases). The source was PBMCs, mostly from graft donor cells, collected 360 days after TCRalphabeta/CD19-depleted stem cell transplant. This receptor was obtained from a male patient aged 10-17 years who had a stem cell transplant for acute myeloid leukemia, so the T cells may come from the graft donor. The CDR3 DNA is TGTGCCAGCAGTTTGGTCAGGGGCTCCTACGAGCAGTACTTC. This codes for CASSLVRGSYEQYF.